Here is one T cell receptor (beta chain) with its context. Here immunoSEQ multiplex PCR was the method, and the copy in TCRdb shows in-frame clones only, minus some. The data hold over 150,000 clones, with 87% observed a single time. Enrolled through a virtual design, the participants were between about 18 and 100 years of age and came from fewer than 30 US areas. Two consecutive negative NP/OP PCR tests, clearance, or resolved symptoms defined Cohort 3 recovery. CDR3 length: 15 residues. Germline CDR1 is SNHLY and CDR2 is FYNNEI. With V trimmed by 5 bases and J by 4 bases, 4 bases remained unmatched. The sample originates from a study of blood T cell repertoires in COVID-19.

The specimen sequenced was PBMCs or T cells enriched from blood (not recorded which). This clonotype originated in a woman between 50 and 59 years old who had recovered from COVID-19. The rearrangement joins TRBV2 to TRBJ2-7, with 14 bases matching TRBD2. This chain's CDR3 is CASSPGTSGSYEQYF. The CDR3 coding sequence is TGTGCCAGCAGTCCAGGGACTAGCGGGAGTTACGAGCAGTACTTC.